This T cell receptor beta chain derives from a study of T-cell reconstitution after alpha-beta-depleted transplantation in children. The authors prepared the TCRbeta library with unique molecular identifiers. TCRdb independently ran MiXCR on the PCR reads; one entry per CDR3 protein. This sample has under 75,000 distinct CDR3 sequences; 9.5% to 13% occur once, and the top ten carry about 12%. Many counts were recorded for this clonotype. The antigen remains undetermined. General study findings and limits: T cells produced anew were the main source of T-cell counts and diversity one year after transplant. It was reported that alpha-beta T cells came from several hundred expanded graft clones (about two months after transplant). Some patients showed high day-60 TCRbeta diversity, which derived from surviving recipient T cells and thymic progenitors.

This CDR3 has 12 amino acids. Trimming removed 5 bases at V and 7 bases at J, with 11 bases between. Germline CDR1 MNHNY, CDR2 SVGAGI (reference sequence). The source material was PBMCs, sampled before TCRalphabeta/CD19-depleted stem cell transplant. This TCR was recovered from a boy aged 10-17 years with acute myeloid leukemia, due to receive a stem cell transplant. The chain combines TRBV6-6 with TRBJ1-1, with no clear D. The CDR3 DNA reads as TGTGCCAGCAGTAGCACGGGAGTTGAAGCTTTCTTT. Residues: CASSSTGVEAFF.